This T cell receptor (beta chain) derives from a study of neurological immune-mediated disorders. This clonotype was observed at least ten times. The V and J ends lost 6 bases and 6 bases, in that order; junction bases with no gene match: 3. The CDR3 is made up of 11 amino acids. Germline-derived CDR1 and CDR2 are DFQATT and SNEGSKA (reference sequence). As for the cDNA, it was generated by 5'RACE with 10-nucleotide random UMIs. TCRdb re-called the 5' RACE reads with MiXCR, one entry per CDR3 protein. The table lists about 120,000 distinct CDR3 sequences, more than 2.5% of them singletons. This chain links TRBV20-1 with TRBJ2-7; 9 bases agree with TRBD2. Sequencing was performed on PBMCs. This sequence originates from a woman in her twenties or thirties with multiple sclerosis. Here the CDR3 reads CSARGGGEQYF. DNA of the CDR3: TGCAGTGCCCGCGGGGGGGGCGAGCAGTACTTC.